A selection of T cell receptor beta chains follows, all from one sample in a study of blood T cell repertoires in COVID-19. Assay used: immunoSEQ multiplex PCR; TCRdb lists only in-frame clones, some missing. Of tens of thousands of clones listed, about 86% were seen once; the top ten hold 7.5% to 9.5%. The material sequenced was peripheral blood. Receptors were obtained from an older woman with acute or convalescent COVID-19. CDR3s include the opening cysteine and the closing phenylalanine or tryptophan. D genes are given only for firm matches. Where a row states a size, it is once, few, many or the class of an expanded clone; other rows omit it.

clone size	V gene	J gene	D gene	CDR3 protein	CDR3 DNA
once	TRBV5-4	TRBJ1-3	NA	CASSFEASGNTIYF	TGTGCCAGCAGCTTTGAAGCCTCTGGAAACACCATATATTTT
NA	TRBV3-1/TRBV3-2	TRBJ1-2	NA	CASSHISFNYGYTF	TGTGCCAGCAGCCACATTAGTTTTAACTATGGCTACACCTTC
NA	TRBV5-1	TRBJ2-1	TRBD1	CASSLAGSGTGEKQFF	TGCGCCAGCAGCTTGGCTGGTAGTGGGACAGGGGAAAAGCAGTTCTTC
NA	TRBV6-5	TRBJ2-2	NA	CASNRPEGTGELFF	TGTGCCAGCAACCGGCCCGAGGGCACCGGGGAGCTGTTTTTT
NA	TRBV5-1	TRBJ2-1	NA	CASSLAPKSSYNEQFF	TGCGCCAGCAGCTTGGCTCCGAAGAGCTCCTACAATGAGCAGTTCTTC
NA	TRBV6-5	TRBJ1-3	NA	CASTGTPFSGNTIYF	TGTGCCAGCACGGGGACTCCTTTCTCTGGAAACACCATATATTTT
NA	TRBV2	TRBJ2-7	TRBD1	CASSYPGTDYEQYF	TGTGCCAGCAGCTACCCCGGGACAGACTACGAGCAGTACTTC
NA	TRBV19	TRBJ2-2	NA	CASSVFLNLRQEYTGELFF	TGTGCCAGTAGTGTTTTCCTAAACTTGAGACAGGAATACACCGGGGAGCTGTTTTTT
NA	TRBV6-5	TRBJ2-7	TRBD1	CASTRMGTGTGSIYF	TGTGCCAGCACCCGAATGGGAACCGGGACAGGGAGTATTTACTTC
NA	TRBV5-6	TRBJ2-7	NA	CASSFGWGPDDEQYF	TGTGCCAGCAGCTTCGGGTGGGGGCCCGACGACGAGCAGTACTTC
NA	TRBV4-1	TRBJ2-5	TRBD1	CASSQETRDRAQYF	TGCGCCAGCAGCCAAGAGACCCGGGACAGGGCCCAGTACTTC
NA	TRBV5-1	TRBJ1-1	NA	CASSLEGVANTEAFF	TGCGCCAGCAGCTTGGAGGGAGTCGCGAACACTGAAGCTTTCTTT
few	TRBV20-1	TRBJ2-1	NA	CSASLAPYNEQFF	TGCAGTGCTAGTCTAGCGCCTTACAATGAGCAGTTCTTC
NA	TRBV25-1	TRBJ1-5	NA	CASSGGRGNQPQHF	TGTGCCAGCAGTGGAGGGCGAGGCAATCAGCCCCAGCATTTT
NA	TRBV2	TRBJ2-5	TRBD2	CASSRLAGNQETQYF	TGTGCCAGCAGCAGACTAGCGGGCAACCAAGAGACCCAGTACTTC
NA	TRBV28	TRBJ2-3	TRBD2	CASSLLFEPQIGTSGNTDTQYF	TGTGCCAGCAGTTTATTATTCGAACCTCAAATCGGGACTAGCGGGAACACAGATACGCAGTATTTT
NA	TRBV27	TRBJ2-1	TRBD1	CASRDRGEDEQFF	TGTGCCAGCCGGGACAGGGGGGAGGATGAGCAGTTCTTC
NA	TRBV11-2	TRBJ2-7	NA	CASSFGGNTYEQYF	TGTGCCAGCTCCTTCGGAGGTAATACCTACGAGCAGTACTTC
NA	TRBV29-1	TRBJ1-2	NA	CSVERGIYGYTF	TGCAGCGTTGAGAGAGGGATCTATGGCTACACCTTC
NA	TRBV7-2	TRBJ2-3	TRBD2	CASSRGLAGTDTQYF	TGTGCCAGCAGCAGGGGACTAGCGGGCACAGATACGCAGTATTTT
NA	TRBV27	TRBJ2-7	NA	CASRLRGLIYEQYF	TGTGCCAGCAGACTGCGGGGTCTGATCTACGAGCAGTACTTC
NA	TRBV24-1	TRBJ2-1	TRBD1	CATSGATGQGYNEQFF	TGTGCCACCAGTGGCGCCACGGGACAGGGCTACAATGAGCAGTTCTTC
once	TRBV11-2	TRBJ2-3	NA	CASSRDLAKQYF	TGTGCCAGCAGCCGGGATCTAGCGAAGCAGTATTTT
NA	TRBV6-2/TRBV6-3	TRBJ2-7	TRBD1	CASSYLDRFNYEQYF	TGTGCCAGCAGTTACTTGGACAGGTTTAACTACGAGCAGTACTTC
NA	TRBV7-3	TRBJ1-1	NA	CASSLGRNTEAFF	TGTGCCAGCAGCTTGGGGCGGAACACTGAAGCTTTCTTT
NA	TRBV7-6	TRBJ2-3	NA	CASSPDRRGDTQYF	TGTGCCAGCAGCCCGGACAGGAGGGGGGATACGCAGTATTTT
once	TRBV4-1	TRBJ2-1	TRBD2	CASSQRAGGRTYNEQFF	TGCGCCAGCAGCCAGAGGGCGGGAGGACGCACCTACAATGAGCAGTTCTTC
NA	TRBV2	TRBJ2-7	TRBD1	CASTGQGIGEQYF	TGTGCCAGCACGGGACAGGGGATTGGAGAGCAGTACTTC
NA	TRBV3-1/TRBV3-2	TRBJ2-1	NA	CASSNRLVSYNEQFF	TGTGCCAGCAGCAACCGACTAGTCTCCTACAATGAGCAGTTCTTC
NA	TRBV6-1	TRBJ1-2	NA	CASSDYETGTKRYGYTF	TGTGCCAGCAGTGACTACGAAACAGGGACAAAACGATATGGCTACACCTTC
NA	TRBV5-4	TRBJ2-1	TRBD1	CASSSPGQPYNEQFF	TGTGCCAGCAGCTCGCCGGGACAGCCTTACAATGAGCAGTTCTTC
NA	TRBV6-5	TRBJ2-1	TRBD2	CASSRSGSPYNEQFF	TGTGCCAGCAGTCGTAGCGGGAGTCCCTACAATGAGCAGTTCTTC
NA	TRBV5-6	TRBJ1-1	TRBD1	CASSFTTGAMNTEAFF	TGTGCCAGCAGCTTTACGACAGGGGCAATGAACACTGAAGCTTTCTTT
NA	TRBV24-1	TRBJ1-2	NA	CATSWGVNGYTF	TGTGCCACCAGTTGGGGAGTCAACGGCTACACCTTC
few	TRBV27	TRBJ2-7	TRBD2	CASSLLSGDYEQYF	TGTGCCAGCAGTTTATTGAGCGGGGACTACGAGCAGTACTTC
NA	TRBV5-1	TRBJ1-2	NA	CASSPTNPLTDNYGYTF	TGCGCCAGCAGCCCGACCAACCCACTGACAGACAACTATGGCTACACCTTC
NA	TRBV18	TRBJ1-2	TRBD1	CASSPPDRVYGYTF	TGTGCCAGCTCACCTCCTGACAGGGTCTATGGCTACACCTTC
NA	TRBV6-5	TRBJ1-1	NA	CASSSDTEAFF	TGTGCCAGCAGTTCTGACACTGAAGCTTTCTTT
NA	TRBV7-6	TRBJ1-1	NA	CASSITGTAEAFF	TGTGCCAGCAGCATTACAGGGACGGCTGAAGCTTTCTTT
NA	TRBV14	TRBJ2-3	NA	CASSRGLVNTQYF	TGTGCCAGCAGCCGAGGTTTGGTCAATACGCAGTATTTT
NA	TRBV3-1/TRBV3-2	TRBJ1-4	NA	CASSPSRFGVGAFF	NA
NA	TRBV28	TRBJ1-1	TRBD1	CASSSTTPRGSTEAFF	TGTGCCAGCAGTTCGACTACCCCCAGGGGGTCCACTGAAGCTTTCTTT
NA	TRBV4-1	TRBJ2-7	NA	CASSQAAAVSYEQYF	TGCGCCAGCAGCCAAGCTGCAGCGGTCTCCTACGAGCAGTACTTC
NA	TRBV5-6	TRBJ2-3	NA	CASASRGLRTDTQYF	TGTGCCAGCGCATCTCGGGGTCTTCGCACAGATACGCAGTATTTT
NA	TRBV5-1	TRBJ2-6	NA	CASSLRDSGANVLTF	TGCGCCAGCAGCTTACGCGACTCTGGGGCCAACGTCCTGACTTTC
NA	TRBV2	TRBJ2-7	NA	CASSLQQSYEQYF	TGTGCCAGCAGTTTACAGCAATCCTACGAGCAGTACTTC
NA	TRBV9	TRBJ1-2	NA	CASSDLGGMRDYGYTF	TGTGCCAGCAGCGACCTCGGGGGGATGAGGGACTATGGCTACACCTTC
once	TRBV19	TRBJ2-7	NA	CASSIGGGRYEQYF	TGTGCCAGTAGTATAGGCGGAGGGCGCTACGAGCAGTACTTC
NA	TRBV3-1/TRBV3-2	TRBJ2-1	TRBD1	CASSQDLGQHWGNNEQFF	TGTGCCAGCAGCCAAGATCTGGGACAGCATTGGGGAAACAATGAGCAGTTCTTC
few	TRBV27	TRBJ1-5	TRBD1	CASRVGGTENQPQHF	TGTGCCAGCAGGGTGGGCGGGACAGAAAATCAGCCCCAGCATTTT
NA	TRBV28	TRBJ1-5	NA	CASSSGKRGANQPQHF	TGTGCCAGCAGTTCGGGGAAGCGGGGGGCTAATCAGCCCCAGCATTTT
NA	TRBV5-1	TRBJ2-7	NA	CASSLLTESYEQYF	TGCGCCAGCAGCTTGCTAACAGAATCCTACGAGCAGTACTTC
few	TRBV7-9	TRBJ2-2	TRBD1	CASSVGTGVPGELFF	TGTGCCAGCAGCGTCGGGACAGGGGTTCCCGGGGAGCTGTTTTTT
NA	TRBV5-5	TRBJ2-5	TRBD1	CASSLVQGASETQYF	TGTGCCAGCAGCTTAGTCCAGGGGGCTTCTGAGACCCAGTACTTC
NA	TRBV27	TRBJ1-4	NA	CASSSPPGSKLFF	TGTGCCAGCAGTTCGCCCCCGGGGTCCAAACTGTTTTTT
once	TRBV2	TRBJ2-1	TRBD1	CASSENRDRDTPQFF	TGTGCCAGCAGCGAAAACCGGGACAGGGATACCCCCCAGTTCTTC
NA	TRBV19	TRBJ2-7	NA	CASANRARDEQYF	TGTGCCAGTGCTAACAGGGCTAGGGACGAGCAGTACTTC
NA	TRBV3-1/TRBV3-2	TRBJ2-7	TRBD2	CASSRGGLASYEQYF	TGTGCCAGCAGCCGAGGGGGACTAGCGAGTTACGAGCAGTACTTC
NA	TRBV6-1	TRBJ2-5	TRBD1	CASSELEGQGAETQYF	TGTGCCAGCAGTGAACTTGAGGGACAGGGGGCCGAGACCCAGTACTTC
NA	TRBV5-4	TRBJ2-7	NA	CASSLQGDLVDEQYF	TGTGCCAGCAGCCTACAGGGAGATCTGGTCGACGAGCAGTACTTC